This T cell receptor (beta chain) derives from a study of beta chain features in type 1 diabetes. Study-wide points: Shorter templates may be favored by PCR, equally so in patients and controls.

Expressed TCRB transcripts got sequenced, as all isolated RNA was reverse transcribed. The method was immunoSEQ multiplex PCR; TCRdb's version includes in-frame clones alone and lacks a portion of them. In the table there are around 250,000 clones, 27% of which are singletons. A word on this clone: What it binds is unknown.

V dropped 5 bases and J dropped 0 bases, with 9 bases sitting between them. Looked up from germline, CDR1 is SGHTA and CDR2 is FQGNSA. CDR3 length equals 14 residues. This sequence originates from a young man in good health. Sequencing was carried out using central memory CD4+ T cells from blood. This rearrangement joins TRBV7-2 to TRBJ2-3, with unresolved D. CDR3 in DNA: TGTGCCAGCAGCCCGGAGTATAGCACAGATACGCAGTATTTT. Translated: CASSPEYSTDTQYF. Variable domain in full (rest from reference TRBV7-2 and TRBJ2-3): GAGVSQSPSNKVTEKGKDVELRCDPISGHTALYWYRQSLGQGLEFLIYFQGNSAPDKSGLPSDRFSAERTGGSVSTLTIQRTQQEDSAVYLCASSPEYSTDTQYFGPGTRLTVL.